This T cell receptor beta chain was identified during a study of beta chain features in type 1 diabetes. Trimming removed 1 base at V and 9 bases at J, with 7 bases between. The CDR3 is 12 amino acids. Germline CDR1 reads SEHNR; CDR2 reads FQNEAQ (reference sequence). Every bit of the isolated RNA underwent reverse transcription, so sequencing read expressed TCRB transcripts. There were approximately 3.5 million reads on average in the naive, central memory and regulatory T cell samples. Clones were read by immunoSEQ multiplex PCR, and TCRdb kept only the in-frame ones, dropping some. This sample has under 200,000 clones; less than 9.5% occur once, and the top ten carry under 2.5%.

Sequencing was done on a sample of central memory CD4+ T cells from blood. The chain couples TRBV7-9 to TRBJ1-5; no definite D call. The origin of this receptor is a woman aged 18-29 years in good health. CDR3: CASSLGDRPQHF. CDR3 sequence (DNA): TGTGCCAGCAGCTTAGGCGATCGGCCCCAGCATTTT.